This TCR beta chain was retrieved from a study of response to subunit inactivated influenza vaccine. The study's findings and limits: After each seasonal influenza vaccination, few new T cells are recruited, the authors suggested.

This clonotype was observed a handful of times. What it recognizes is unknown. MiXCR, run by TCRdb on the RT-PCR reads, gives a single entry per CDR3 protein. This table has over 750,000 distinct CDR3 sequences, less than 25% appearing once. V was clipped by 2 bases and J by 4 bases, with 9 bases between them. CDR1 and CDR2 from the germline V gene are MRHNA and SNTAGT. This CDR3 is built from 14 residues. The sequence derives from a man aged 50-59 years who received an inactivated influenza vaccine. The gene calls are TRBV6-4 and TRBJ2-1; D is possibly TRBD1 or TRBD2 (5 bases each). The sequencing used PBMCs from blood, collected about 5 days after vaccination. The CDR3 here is CASSDRWGYNEQFF. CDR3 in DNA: TGTGCCAGCAGTGACCGGTGGGGGTACAATGAGCAGTTCTTC.